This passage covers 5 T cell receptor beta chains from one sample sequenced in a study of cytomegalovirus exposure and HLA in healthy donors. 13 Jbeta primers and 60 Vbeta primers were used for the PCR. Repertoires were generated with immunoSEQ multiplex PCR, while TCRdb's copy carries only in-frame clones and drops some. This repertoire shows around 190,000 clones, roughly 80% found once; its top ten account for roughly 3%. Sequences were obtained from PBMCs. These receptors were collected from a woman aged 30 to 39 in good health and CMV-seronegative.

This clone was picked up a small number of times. The CDR3 DNA is TGTGCCAGCCTTATTAGTGGAGCACTCGAGAGCACTAATGAAAAACTGTTTTTT. Its translation: CASLISGALESTNEKLFF. J is TRBJ1-4 and V is TRBV2; unclear D gene. Germline CDR1 and CDR2: SNHLY and FYNNEI. Trimming left V 8 bases short and J 2 bases short, with 24 bases between. The CDR3 loop spans 18 amino acids.

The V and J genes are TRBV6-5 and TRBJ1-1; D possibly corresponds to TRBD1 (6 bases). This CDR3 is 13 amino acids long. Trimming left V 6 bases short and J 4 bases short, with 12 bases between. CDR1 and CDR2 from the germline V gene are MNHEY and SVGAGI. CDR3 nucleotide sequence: TGTGCCAGCAGGGGGGGGCAGAGCACTGAAGCTTTCTTT. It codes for CASRGGQSTEAFF.

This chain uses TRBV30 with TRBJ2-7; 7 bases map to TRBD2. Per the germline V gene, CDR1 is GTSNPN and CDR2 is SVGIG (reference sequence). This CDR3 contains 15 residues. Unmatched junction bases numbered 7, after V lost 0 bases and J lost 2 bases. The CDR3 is CAWSVTASGTYEQYF. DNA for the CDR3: TGTGCCTGGAGTGTAACGGCTAGCGGAACCTACGAGCAGTACTTC. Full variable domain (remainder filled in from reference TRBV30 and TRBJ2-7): SQTIHQWPATLVQPVGSPLSLECTVEGTSNPNLYWYRQAAGRGLQLLFYSVGIGQISSEVPQNLSASRPQDRQFILSSKKLLLSDSGFYLCAWSVTASGTYEQYFGPGTRLTVT.

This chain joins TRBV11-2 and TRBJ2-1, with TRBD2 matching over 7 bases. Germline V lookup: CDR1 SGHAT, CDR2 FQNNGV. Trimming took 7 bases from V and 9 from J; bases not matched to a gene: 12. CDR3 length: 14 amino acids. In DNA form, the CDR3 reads TGTGCCAGCACCCTCCACCCGCGGGGGAGTGAGCAGTTCTTC. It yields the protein CASTLHPRGSEQFF.

The CDR3 here is CASWTGGVNEQYF. The CDR3 region has the DNA TGCGCCTCATGGACAGGGGGAGTCAACGAGCAGTACTTC. This rearrangement joins TRBV10-2 to TRBJ2-7; TRBD1 aligns across 10 bases. The CDR3 is made up of 13 amino acids. V lost 11 bases and J lost 5; bases outside the gene matches: 9. Per the germline V gene, CDR1 is WSHSY and CDR2 is SAAADI.